This T cell receptor (beta chain) was captured by sequencing in a study of OX40 agonist ivuxolimab in advanced cancers. The CDR3 runs to 11 residues. Per germline, CDR1 SQVTM and CDR2 ANQGSEA. V lost 7 bases to trimming and J lost 5 bases, with 11 bases between them. Excluded were patients having autoimmune disease history or systemic immunosuppression. Sampling of blood occurred at baseline, cycle 4 day 1, and cycle 7 day 1. The table came from immunoSEQ multiplex PCR; TCRdb's copy has only in-frame clones and leaves some out. The sample includes fewer than 90,000 clones, roughly 92% of them seen just once.

This chain links TRBV29-1 with TRBJ1-1, with D hard to call. The sequence was collected from an adult with an advanced solid tumor such as melanoma, head and neck, liver or kidney cancer. The starting material was CD4+ or CD8+ T cells sorted from blood, obtained in a trial of the OX40 agonist ivuxolimab. The CDR3 sequence is CSDVLGTEAFF. The CDR3 DNA sequence: TGCAGCGACGTACTGGGTACTGAAGCTTTCTTT. Full variable domain (rest looked up from reference TRBV29-1 and TRBJ1-1): SAVISQKPSRDICQRGTSLTIQCQVDSQVTMMFWYRQQPGQSLTLIATANQGSEATYESGFVIDKFPISRPNLTFSTLTVSNMSPEDSSIYLCSDVLGTEAFFGQGTRLTVV.